These T cell receptor beta chains were read from a single sample in a study of OX40 agonist ivuxolimab in advanced cancers. Sequenced by immunoSEQ multiplex PCR; TCRdb stores in-frame clones only, minus some. The profile shows about 79,000 clones, roughly 94% of them singletons. The input for sequencing was CD4+ or CD8+ T cells sorted from blood, taken in a trial of the OX40 agonist ivuxolimab. The receptors stem from an adult with an advanced solid tumor such as melanoma, head and neck, liver or kidney cancer. The CDR3 runs from the conserved cysteine through the conserved F or W. A D gene is named only where the DNA matches it firmly. Clone size is given for some rows only: seen once, a few or many times, or a class if the clone is expanded.

clone size: NA
D gene: TRBD2
V gene: TRBV7-9
J gene: TRBJ2-5
CDR3 DNA: TGTGCCAGCAGCTTAGCTGGGCGGGAGCCTAAAGAGACCCAGTACTTC
CDR3 protein: CASSLAGREPKETQYF

clone size: NA
D gene: TRBD1
V gene: TRBV28
J gene: TRBJ1-2
CDR3 DNA: TGTGCCAGCAGGCACTACACAGGGGGCGCATATGGCTACACCTTC
CDR3 protein: CASRHYTGGAYGYTF

clone size: NA
D gene: NA
V gene: TRBV4-1
J gene: TRBJ2-7
CDR3 DNA: TGCGCCAGCAGCCCGCTTGGGGGTGGGGCGGCCTACGAGCAGTACTTC
CDR3 protein: CASSPLGGGAAYEQYF

clone size: NA
D gene: TRBD2
V gene: TRBV6-5
J gene: TRBJ2-1
CDR3 DNA: TGTGCCAGCAGCCTCGGGGGGGACTCCTACAATGAGCAGTTCTTC
CDR3 protein: CASSLGGDSYNEQFF

clone size: once
D gene: TRBD2
V gene: TRBV7-9
J gene: TRBJ2-1
CDR3 DNA: TGTGCCAGCAGCCAATCTCAGCGGGGCACTTACAATGAGCAGTTCTTC
CDR3 protein: CASSQSQRGTYNEQFF

clone size: NA
D gene: NA
V gene: TRBV9
J gene: TRBJ2-7
CDR3 DNA: TGTGCCAGCAGCCCCCGGACAGAAACCTACGAGCAGTACTTC
CDR3 protein: CASSPRTETYEQYF

clone size: once
D gene: TRBD1
V gene: TRBV19
J gene: TRBJ1-1
CDR3 DNA: TGTGCCACCACCGAACAGGGGGGAATGAACACTGAAGCTTTCTTT
CDR3 protein: CATTEQGGMNTEAFF

clone size: NA
D gene: TRBD2
V gene: TRBV27
J gene: TRBJ2-1
CDR3 DNA: TGTGCCAGCATCCCCACCGGACTAGCGGGGAACAATGAGCAGTTCTTC
CDR3 protein: CASIPTGLAGNNEQFF

clone size: NA
D gene: NA
V gene: TRBV9
J gene: TRBJ1-1
CDR3 DNA: TGTGCCAGCAGCGTAGGAGGCTCCAACACTGAAGCTTTCTTT
CDR3 protein: CASSVGGSNTEAFF

clone size: NA
D gene: NA
V gene: TRBV4-3
J gene: TRBJ2-5
CDR3 DNA: TGCGCCAGCAGCCAAGATCCGGGAAGGCAAGAGACCCAGTACTTC
CDR3 protein: CASSQDPGRQETQYF

clone size: NA
D gene: NA
V gene: TRBV10-3
J gene: TRBJ2-7
CDR3 DNA: TGTGCCATCGTGGACAGTTTAACCTACGAGCAGTACTTC
CDR3 protein: CAIVDSLTYEQYF

clone size: NA
D gene: NA
V gene: TRBV6-4
J gene: TRBJ2-7
CDR3 DNA: TGTGCCAGCAGTGACGCCCGTGTAGCGTACCCCTACGAGCAGTACTTC
CDR3 protein: CASSDARVAYPYEQYF

clone size: NA
D gene: NA
V gene: TRBV18
J gene: TRBJ2-3
CDR3 DNA: TGTGCCAGCTCACCATCGGCTAGCAGCACAGATACGCAGTATTTT
CDR3 protein: CASSPSASSTDTQYF

clone size: NA
D gene: NA
V gene: TRBV7-2
J gene: TRBJ2-1
CDR3 DNA: TGTGCCAGCAGCGCGGGGACAGCCTACAATGAGCAGTTCTTC
CDR3 protein: CASSAGTAYNEQFF

clone size: NA
D gene: NA
V gene: TRBV27
J gene: TRBJ2-1
CDR3 DNA: TGTGCCAGCAGTCCCAAACTACCAGCTCCGAATGAGCAGTTCTTC
CDR3 protein: CASSPKLPAPNEQFF

clone size: NA
D gene: TRBD2
V gene: TRBV10-3
J gene: TRBJ2-3
CDR3 DNA: TGTGCCATCAGGCTAGCGGGAGAGAGGGGCACAGATACGCAGTATTTT
CDR3 protein: CAIRLAGERGTDTQYF

clone size: NA
D gene: NA
V gene: TRBV19
J gene: TRBJ1-5
CDR3 DNA: TGTGCCAGTAGGGTTAGCAATCAGCCCCAGCATTTT
CDR3 protein: CASRVSNQPQHF

clone size: NA
D gene: TRBD1
V gene: TRBV18
J gene: TRBJ1-2
CDR3 DNA: TGTGCCAGCTCACCAAGTTTCCAGACAGGGGGTCTCTATGGCTACACCTTC
CDR3 protein: CASSPSFQTGGLYGYTF

clone size: NA
D gene: TRBD1
V gene: TRBV4-1
J gene: TRBJ2-2
CDR3 DNA: TGCGCCAGCAGCCCGATCAGGGGGCCCGGGACCGGGGAGCTGTTTTTT
CDR3 protein: CASSPIRGPGTGELFF

clone size: NA
D gene: NA
V gene: TRBV27
J gene: TRBJ2-7
CDR3 DNA: TGTGCCAGCAGTTACGAAGGAAGGTCCTACGAGCAGTACTTC
CDR3 protein: CASSYEGRSYEQYF

clone size: NA
D gene: TRBD1
V gene: TRBV7-3
J gene: TRBJ2-6
CDR3 DNA: TGTGCCAGCAGCTCCGGACAGGGGGCCTTTGGGGCCAACGTCCTGACTTTC
CDR3 protein: CASSSGQGAFGANVLTF